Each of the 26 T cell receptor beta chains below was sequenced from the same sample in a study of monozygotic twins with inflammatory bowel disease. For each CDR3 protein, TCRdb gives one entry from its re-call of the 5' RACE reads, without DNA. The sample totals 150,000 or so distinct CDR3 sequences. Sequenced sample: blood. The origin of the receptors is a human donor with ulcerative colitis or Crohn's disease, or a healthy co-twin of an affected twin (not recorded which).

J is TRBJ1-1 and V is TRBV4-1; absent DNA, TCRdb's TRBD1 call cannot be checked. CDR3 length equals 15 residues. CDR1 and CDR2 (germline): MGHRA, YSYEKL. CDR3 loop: CASSQEGVVGTEAFF.

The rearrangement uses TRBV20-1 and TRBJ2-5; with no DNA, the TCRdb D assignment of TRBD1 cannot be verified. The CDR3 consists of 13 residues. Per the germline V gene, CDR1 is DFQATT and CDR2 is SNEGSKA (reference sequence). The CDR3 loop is CSAGPGGKETQYF.

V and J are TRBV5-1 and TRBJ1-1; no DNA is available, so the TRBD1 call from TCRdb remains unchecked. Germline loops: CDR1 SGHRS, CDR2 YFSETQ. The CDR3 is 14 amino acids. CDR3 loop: CASSPPQGKTEAFF.

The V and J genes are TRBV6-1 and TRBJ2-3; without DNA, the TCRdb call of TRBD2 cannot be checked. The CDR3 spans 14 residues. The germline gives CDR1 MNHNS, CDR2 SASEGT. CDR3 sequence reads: CASQTGPSTDTQYF.

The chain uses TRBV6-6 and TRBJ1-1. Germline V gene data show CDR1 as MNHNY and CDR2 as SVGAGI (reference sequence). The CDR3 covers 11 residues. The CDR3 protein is CARIGEGRAFF.

CDR3 sequence reads: CASSLRRRQVTDTQYF. The chain joins TRBV12-3 or TRBV12-4 to TRBJ2-3. The CDR3 runs to 16 residues.

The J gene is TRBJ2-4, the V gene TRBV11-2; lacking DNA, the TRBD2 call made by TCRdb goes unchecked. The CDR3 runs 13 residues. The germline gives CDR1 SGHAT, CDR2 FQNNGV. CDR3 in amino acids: CASGRDISNIQYF.

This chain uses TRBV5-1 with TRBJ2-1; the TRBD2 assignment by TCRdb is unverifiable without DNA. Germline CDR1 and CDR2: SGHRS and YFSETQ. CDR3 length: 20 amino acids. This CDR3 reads CASSPIPGAGGPRFYNEQFF.

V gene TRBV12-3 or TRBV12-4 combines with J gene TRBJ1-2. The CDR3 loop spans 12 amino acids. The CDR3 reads CASSPRHTGYTF.

The CDR3 reads CASSQGVGYEQYF. This chain joins TRBV3-1 and TRBJ2-7. The germline V gene encodes CDR1 LGHDT and CDR2 YNNKEL (reference sequence). The CDR3 contains 13 residues.

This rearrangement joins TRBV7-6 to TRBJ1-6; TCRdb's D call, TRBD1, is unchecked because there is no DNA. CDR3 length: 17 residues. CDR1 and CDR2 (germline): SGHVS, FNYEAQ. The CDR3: CASSLGNPWTGNSPLHF.

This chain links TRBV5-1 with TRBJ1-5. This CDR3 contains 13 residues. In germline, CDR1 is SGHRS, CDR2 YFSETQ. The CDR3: CASRLGSDGPQHF.

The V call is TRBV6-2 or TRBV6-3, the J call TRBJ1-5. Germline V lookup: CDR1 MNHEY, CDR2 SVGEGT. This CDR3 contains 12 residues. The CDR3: CASSRINQPQHF.

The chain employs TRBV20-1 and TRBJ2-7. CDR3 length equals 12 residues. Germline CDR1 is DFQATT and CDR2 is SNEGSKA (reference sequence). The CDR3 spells CSGSDGGYEQYF.

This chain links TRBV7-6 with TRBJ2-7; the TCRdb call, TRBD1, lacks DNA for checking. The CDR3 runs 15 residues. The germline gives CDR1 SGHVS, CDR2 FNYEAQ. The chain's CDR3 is CASSSGDRNLIKQYF.

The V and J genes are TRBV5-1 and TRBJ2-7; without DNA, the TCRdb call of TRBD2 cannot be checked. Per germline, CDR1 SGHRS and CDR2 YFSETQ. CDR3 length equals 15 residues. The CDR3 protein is CASSLLAGEVHEQYF.

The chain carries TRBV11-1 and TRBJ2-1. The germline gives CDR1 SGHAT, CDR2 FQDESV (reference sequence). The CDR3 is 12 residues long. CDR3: CASSSLGKQQFF.

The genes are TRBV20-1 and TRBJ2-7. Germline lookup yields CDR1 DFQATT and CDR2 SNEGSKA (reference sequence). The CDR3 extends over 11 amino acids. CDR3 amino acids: CSAPFRYEQYF.

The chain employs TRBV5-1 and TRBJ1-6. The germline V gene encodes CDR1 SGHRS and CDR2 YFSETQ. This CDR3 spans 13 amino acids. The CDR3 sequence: CASSLDGNSPLHF.

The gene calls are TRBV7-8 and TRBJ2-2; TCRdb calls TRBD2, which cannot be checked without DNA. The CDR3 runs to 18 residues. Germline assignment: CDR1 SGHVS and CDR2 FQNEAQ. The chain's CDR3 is CASSSKPAGMGGTGELFF.

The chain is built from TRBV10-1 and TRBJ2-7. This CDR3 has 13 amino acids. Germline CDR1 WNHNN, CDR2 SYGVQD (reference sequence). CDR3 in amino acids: CASIGQGSYEQYF.

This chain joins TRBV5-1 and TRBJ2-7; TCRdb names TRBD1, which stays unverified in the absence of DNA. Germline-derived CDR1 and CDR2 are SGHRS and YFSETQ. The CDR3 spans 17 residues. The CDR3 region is CASSRTPTGTDSYEQYF.

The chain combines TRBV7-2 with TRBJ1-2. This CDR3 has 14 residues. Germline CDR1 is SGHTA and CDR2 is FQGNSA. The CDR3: CASSLRTANYGYTF.

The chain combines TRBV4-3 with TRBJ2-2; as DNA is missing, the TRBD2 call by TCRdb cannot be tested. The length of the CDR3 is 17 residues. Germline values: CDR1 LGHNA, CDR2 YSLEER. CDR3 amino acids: CASSQDRPSGRVGELFF.

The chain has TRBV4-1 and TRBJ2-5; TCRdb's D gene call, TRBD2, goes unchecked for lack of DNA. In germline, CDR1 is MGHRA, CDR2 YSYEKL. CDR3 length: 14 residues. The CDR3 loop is CASSQVGGIETQYF.

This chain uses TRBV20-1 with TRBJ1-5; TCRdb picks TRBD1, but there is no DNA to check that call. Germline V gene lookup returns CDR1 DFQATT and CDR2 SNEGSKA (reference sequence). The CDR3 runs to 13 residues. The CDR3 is CSARGQGGQPQHF.